This T cell receptor beta chain was captured by sequencing in a study of T-cell memory formation after mild COVID-19. One entry per CDR3 protein, called by TCRdb with MiXCR from the 5' RACE reads. Among 150,000 to 200,000 distinct CDR3 sequences listed, around 30% were seen once. Sequenced input: PBMCs or a T cell subset sorted from them (not recorded which). The sequence derives from an adult woman who had mild COVID-19 (a few samples of this study predate the infection). Cell type and time point are not known.

The CDR3 sequence is CASSLTKTEAFF. CDR3 in DNA: TGCGCCAGCAGCTTGACTAAGACTGAAGCTTTCTTT. The chain is built from TRBV5-1 and TRBJ1-1; unclear D gene. V was trimmed by 1 base and J by 5 bases, leaving 6 bases between them. Germline loops: CDR1 SGHRS, CDR2 YFSETQ. CDR3 length equals 12 residues. The full variable domain, its missing parts supplied by reference TRBV5-1 and TRBJ1-1, is KAGVTQTPRYLIKTRGQQVTLSCSPISGHRSVSWYQQTPGQGLQFLFEYFSETQRNKGNFPGRFSGRQFSNSRSEMNVSTLELGDSALYLCASSLTKTEAFFGQGTRLTVV.